The entry below gives a single T cell receptor beta chain sequence along with its context. Its antigen is not known. This entry comes from a study of T cell repertoires in cytomegalovirus infection. As for the study in general: In public TCR beta signatures, there were indications of both CMV infection and matching HLA type.

Germline V gene lookup returns CDR1 LNHDA and CDR2 SQIVND (reference sequence). The CDR3 length is 12 residues. The V and J ends lost 6 bases and 3 bases respectively, with 9 bases between them. Regarding the study as a whole: Using cumulative public TCR beta family frequency, the authors identified those who carried CMV together with the relevant HLA.

TCRdb independently ran MiXCR on the reads; one entry per CDR3 protein. In the table there are around 290,000 distinct CDR3 sequences, around 25% of which are singletons. The sequenced sample was PBMCs. The source of this sequence is a human donor in good health (CMV status not recorded). Some clones in this sample may be carry-over from other donors' samples. The chain is built from TRBV19 and TRBJ2-7; D is ambiguous. CDR3 nucleotides: TGTGCCAGTAGCGGGCCATACTACGAGCAGTACTTC. It specifies CASSGPYYEQYF.